A selection of T cell receptor beta chains follows, all from one sample in a study of Graves' ophthalmopathy and Graves' hyperthyroidism. One entry per CDR3 protein, called by TCRdb with MiXCR from the multiplex PCR reads. Of about 400,000 distinct CDR3 sequences listed, approximately 16% are singletons. Specimen: peripheral blood. These receptors originate from a woman between 18 and 29 years old with Graves' ophthalmopathy. Each CDR3 is given with its conserved first and last residue. D genes are given only for firm matches. Where a row states a size, it is once, few, many or the class of an expanded clone; other rows omit it.

v_gene: TRBV6-2/TRBV6-3; abundance: -; d_gene: TRBD2; j_gene: TRBJ2-7; CDR3aa: CASWASGSYEQYF; CDR3nt: TGCGCCAGCTGGGCTAGCGGGAGCTACGAGCAGTACTTC
v_gene: TRBV12-3/TRBV12-4; abundance: -; d_gene: TRBD2; j_gene: TRBJ2-4; CDR3aa: CASTLGRGVIQYF; CDR3nt: TGTGCCAGCACCCTAGGCCGGGGGGTCATTCAGTACTTC
v_gene: TRBV12-3/TRBV12-4; abundance: many; d_gene: -; j_gene: TRBJ2-2; CDR3aa: CASSSYGIGELFF; CDR3nt: TGTGCCAGCAGTTCGTACGGGATCGGGGAGCTGTTTTTT
v_gene: TRBV15; abundance: many; d_gene: TRBD1; j_gene: TRBJ1-1; CDR3aa: CATSRQGSNTEAFF; CDR3nt: TGTGCCACCAGCCGACAGGGCTCGAACACTGAAGCTTTCTTT
v_gene: TRBV20-1; abundance: many; d_gene: -; j_gene: TRBJ1-3; CDR3aa: CSAKDSPGNTIYF; CDR3nt: TGCAGTGCTAAGGACTCGCCGGGAAACACCATATATTTT
v_gene: TRBV6-2/TRBV6-3; abundance: many; d_gene: -; j_gene: TRBJ1-4; CDR3aa: CASGRAPEEKLFF; CDR3nt: TGTGCCAGCGGCAGGGCGCCGGAAGAAAAACTGTTTTTT
v_gene: TRBV5-1; abundance: many; d_gene: -; j_gene: TRBJ2-2; CDR3aa: CASSFNTGELFF; CDR3nt: TGTGCCAGCAGTTTTAACACCGGGGAGCTGTTTTTT
v_gene: TRBV20-1; abundance: few; d_gene: -; j_gene: TRBJ1-5; CDR3aa: CSASRESNQPQHF; CDR3nt: TGCAGTGCTAGTCGCGAGAGCAATCAGCCCCAGCATTTT
v_gene: TRBV7-2; abundance: -; d_gene: -; j_gene: TRBJ2-5; CDR3aa: CASSFFTRHGETQYF; CDR3nt: TGTGCCAGCAGCTTCTTCACGAGACACGGAGAGACCCAGTACTTC
v_gene: TRBV28; abundance: -; d_gene: -; j_gene: TRBJ1-5; CDR3aa: CASSPPPGVNQPQHF; CDR3nt: TGTGCCAGCAGTCCTCCCCCAGGGGTCAATCAGCCCCAGCATTTT
v_gene: TRBV6-2/TRBV6-3; abundance: -; d_gene: TRBD2; j_gene: TRBJ2-7; CDR3aa: CASSNQRGTTTYEQYF; CDR3nt: TGTGCCAGCAGTAACCAACGAGGGACTACGACCTACGAGCAGTACTTC
v_gene: TRBV5-1; abundance: many; d_gene: TRBD1; j_gene: TRBJ1-2; CDR3aa: CASSQTPGQHLRGYTF; CDR3nt: TGCGCCAGCAGTCAAACTCCGGGACAGCACCTGAGGGGCTACACCTTC
v_gene: TRBV12-5; abundance: -; d_gene: TRBD1; j_gene: TRBJ1-1; CDR3aa: CASGYGGQGVISEAFF; CDR3nt: TGTGCTAGTGGTTACGGGGGGCAGGGGGTTATCAGTGAAGCTTTCTTT
v_gene: TRBV6-1; abundance: few; d_gene: -; j_gene: TRBJ1-1; CDR3aa: CASRPGVTNTEAFF; CDR3nt: TGTGCCAGCAGGCCGGGGGTTACGAACACTGAAGCTTTCTTT
v_gene: TRBV7-9; abundance: many; d_gene: -; j_gene: TRBJ1-2; CDR3aa: CASSGLGFRYGYTF; CDR3nt: TGTGCCAGCAGCGGACTGGGTTTTCGCTATGGCTACACCTTC
v_gene: TRBV29-1; abundance: many; d_gene: -; j_gene: TRBJ1-2; CDR3aa: CSVPLGGINYGYTF; CDR3nt: TGCAGCGTACCTCTGGGGGGCATTAACTATGGCTACACCTTC